The 2 T cell receptor beta chains reported below all come from one sample, sequenced in a study of somatic mutations in cytotoxic T cells in rheumatoid arthritis. The table came from immunoSEQ multiplex PCR; TCRdb's copy has only in-frame clones and leaves some out. The profile shows approximately 17,000 clones, roughly 74% of them singletons. The source material was CD8+ T cells sorted from blood. Receptors were obtained from an adult with rheumatoid arthritis.

The CDR3 is CASSPTSGNTGELFF. The CDR3, as DNA: TGTGCCAGCAGCCCGACTAGCGGGAACACCGGGGAGCTGTTTTTT. This chain connects TRBV7-9 to TRBJ2-2; 9 bases line up with TRBD2. The CDR3 runs 15 residues. J was trimmed by 1 base and V by 5 bases; bases with no gene match: 2. From germline, CDR1 is SEHNR and CDR2 FQNEAQ (reference sequence).

This chain uses TRBV19 with TRBJ2-2, with D perhaps given as TRBD1 or TRBD2 (5 bases each). The V gene lost 4 bases and the J gene lost 7 bases, with 16 bases spanning the gap. The CDR3 length is 15 residues. CDR1 is LNHDA and CDR2 is SQIVND in the germline V gene (reference sequence). This chain's CDR3 is CASSTPAGGNGELFF. The CDR3 nucleotides read TGTGCCAGTAGTACCCCGGCTGGGGGAAACGGGGAGCTGTTTTTT.